This TCR beta chain was captured in a study of T cells after posttransplantation cyclophosphamide. Findings of the study overall: Later post-transplant blood repertoires were often dominated by donor CD8+ memory clones. After PTCy, TRB diversity resembled that of CNI/methotrexate controls. Blood and skin or GI T cell repertoires showed limited TRB overlap.

A marrow graft followed busulfan-fludarabine conditioning, with cyclophosphamide on days +3 and +4. CDR1 SGHRS and CDR2 YFSETQ come from the germline V gene. The CDR3 has 15 amino acids. V lost 1 base and J lost 0; bases outside the gene matches: 2. This clone came up many times. Its antigen is not identified. Repertoires were generated with immunoSEQ multiplex PCR, while TCRdb's copy carries only in-frame clones and drops some. There are about 11,000 clones in the sample, none observed a single time. The V call is TRBV5-1, the J call TRBJ2-3; 7 nucleotides agree with TRBD2. This clonotype was obtained from a female patient aged 40 to 50 who received an allogeneic stem cell transplant from a related donor, was CMV-positive, and had no GVHD. The graft donor may account for some of the T cells. This specimen consisted of PBMCs, obtained after allogeneic stem cell transplant with posttransplant cyclophosphamide. The DNA for the CDR3 is TGCGCCAGCAGCTTGTGGGAGGGGAGCACAGATACGCAGTATTTT. It translates to CASSLWEGSTDTQYF.